These 17 T cell receptor beta chains were sequenced from one sample in a study of CD8 T cells in ankylosing spondylitis. TCRdb itself ran the 5' RACE reads through MiXCR, one entry per CDR3 protein. The sample includes 300,000 to 350,000 distinct CDR3 sequences, around a tenth of them seen just once. The sequencing input was blood, either unsorted or a sorted T cell fraction (not recorded which). Receptor source: a female donor with ankylosing spondylitis or in good health (not recorded which).

Concerning this clonotype: A much larger clonotype is one base distant, so this may be a read error. V gene TRBV20-1 combines with J gene TRBJ1-5; D gene ambiguous. CDR1 and CDR2 (germline): DFQATT, SNEGSKA (reference sequence). The CDR3 has 14 residues. DNA for the CDR3: TGCAGAGCCAGGATAGGGAGAAGCAATCAGCCCCAGCATTTT. It codes for CRARIGRSNQPQHF.

Many counts were recorded for this clonotype. This rearrangement joins TRBV3-1 to TRBJ2-4; TRBD2 matches at 8 bases. Germline assignment: CDR1 LGHDT and CDR2 YNNKEL (reference sequence). Losses at the gene ends were 3 bases for V and 5 bases for J; bases not matched to a gene: 6. The CDR3 is made up of 15 amino acids. DNA of the CDR3: TGTGCCAGCAGCCAGATCGGGAGGGTTGAAAACATTCAGTACTTC. It translates to CASSQIGRVENIQYF.

This clonotype showed up just a few times. This sequence joins TRBV20-1 and TRBJ2-1, with D possibly being TRBD2 (8 bases). Looked up from germline, CDR1 is DFQATT and CDR2 is SNEGSKA (reference sequence). CDR3 length equals 15 residues. In DNA form, the CDR3 reads TGCAGCCTAACCGGGGGGGGACAGACTTACAATGAGCAGTTCTTC. Translated, it gives CSLTGGGQTYNEQFF.

Concerning this clonotype: A much more abundant neighbour one base away suggests this may be a read error. The chain is built from TRBV20-1 and TRBJ2-1, with D unresolved. Per germline, CDR1 DFQATT and CDR2 SNEGSKA (reference sequence). Trimming cost V 6 bases and J 4 bases, with 13 bases left between them. This CDR3 spans 13 amino acids. The CDR3 nucleotides are TGCAGTGCCGAACCGACCCCGTACAATGAGCAGTTCTTC. It specifies CSAEPTPYNEQFF.

At least ten counts were recorded for this clonotype. The chain uses TRBV29-1 and TRBJ1-3; TRBD1 agrees at 9 bases. Per the germline V gene, CDR1 is SQVTM and CDR2 is ANQGSEA. CDR3 length: 15 amino acids. The ends lost 6 bases at V and 7 bases at J; junction bases unmatched: 13. The CDR3 bases are TGCAGCGTCGACGATGGGACAGGGTTCACGAACACCATATATTTT. It codes for CSVDDGTGFTNTIYF.

The V and J genes are TRBV5-1 and TRBJ1-1; possibly TRBD1 for D (5 bases). The germline V gene encodes CDR1 SGHRS and CDR2 YFSETQ. The CDR3 loop spans 14 amino acids. The V end lost 3 bases, the J end lost 1 base, and 10 bases lay between the germline ends. The CDR3 nucleotides are TGCGCCAGCAGCTCTTCAGGGTCGAACACTGAAGCTTTCTTT. Protein: CASSSSGSNTEAFF.

This clonotype turned up a few times. The gene calls are TRBV27 and TRBJ1-6; D remains ambiguous. Trimming left V 7 bases short and J 0 bases short, with 4 bases between. CDR1 and CDR2 from the germline V gene are MNHEY and SMNVEV (reference sequence). There are 13 residues in the CDR3. This chain's CDR3 is CASTSSYNSPLHF. The CDR3 bases are TGTGCCAGCACGAGCTCCTATAATTCACCCCTCCACTTT.

This rearrangement joins TRBV7-9 to TRBJ2-2; the D gene is possibly TRBD1 (5 bases). The CDR3 sequence is 15 residues long. Germline assignment: CDR1 SEHNR and CDR2 FQNEAQ (reference sequence). V dropped 7 bases and J dropped 1 base, with 13 bases sitting between them. The CDR3 spells CASTKGPLNTGELFF. CDR3 sequence (DNA): TGTGCCAGCACCAAGGGGCCACTGAACACCGGGGAGCTGTTTTTT. Full variable domain (outside the CDR3, taken from reference TRBV7-9 and TRBJ2-2): DTGVSQNPRHKITKRGQNVTFRCDPISEHNRLYWYRQTLGQGPEFLTYFQNEAQLEKSRLLSDRFSAERPKGSFSTLEIQRTEQGDSAMYLCASTKGPLNTGELFFGEGSRLTVL.

Points on this clonotype: The CDR3 does not close with the conserved phenylalanine or tryptophan, likely indicating a read error. This chain connects TRBV14 to TRBJ1-4; D is uncertain. The CDR3 consists of 15 residues. The germline V and J ends were trimmed by 0 bases and 7 bases, with 12 bases remaining between them. Germline-derived CDR1 and CDR2 are SGHDN and FVKESK. In DNA form, the CDR3 reads TGTGCCAGCAGCCAAGAGTCCTCTTTCCCTGAAAAACTGTTTTCT. Amino acids: CASSQESSFPEKLFS.

V and J are TRBV27 and TRBJ2-6; D may correspond to TRBD1 or TRBD2 (6 bases each). V gave up 6 bases and J gave up 4 bases, with 13 bases separating them. Germline-derived CDR1 and CDR2 are MNHEY and SMNVEV (reference sequence). The CDR3 has 15 amino acids. The CDR3 loop reads CASRPRGAGANVLTF. In DNA form, the CDR3 reads TGTGCCAGCAGACCTAGGGGGGCGGGGGCCAACGTCCTGACTTTC.

This clonotype was seen more than once but under ten times. This chain uses TRBV27 with TRBJ2-7; 8 bases map to TRBD1. Germline CDR1 and CDR2: MNHEY and SMNVEV (reference sequence). The ends lost 5 bases at V and 2 bases at J; junction bases unmatched: 14. The length of the CDR3 is 17 residues. The CDR3 DNA reads TGTGCCAGCAGTCCCTACTCCGGGACAGGAAACCCCTACGAGCAGTACTTC. It specifies CASSPYSGTGNPYEQYF.

This clonotype has only a few counts. The chain employs TRBV20-1 and TRBJ2-1; possible D gene TRBD1, 6 bases. Germline V gene data show CDR1 as DFQATT and CDR2 as SNEGSKA (reference sequence). The V end was cut by 2 bases, the J end by 7 bases, with 12 bases between. The CDR3 totals 13 residues. The CDR3 nucleotides read TGCAGTGCTAGATCGATGGGGGCGAATGAGCAGTTCTTC. Its protein is CSARSMGANEQFF.

This clonotype was seen many times. This chain connects TRBV10-2 to TRBJ1-1; D gene uncertain. The CDR3 is 15 amino acids. Trimming removed 2 bases from V and 0 bases from J, with 10 bases in between. In germline, CDR1 is WSHSY, CDR2 SAAADI. The CDR3 sequence: CASSEEGRMNTEAFF. The CDR3 DNA is TGCGCCAGCAGTGAGGAGGGTCGGATGAACACTGAAGCTTTCTTT.

There are many counts of this clonotype. The V call is TRBV20-1, the J call TRBJ2-1; D remains unclear. Trimming left V 3 bases short and J 12 bases short, with 3 bases between. In germline, CDR1 is DFQATT, CDR2 SNEGSKA (reference sequence). The CDR3 is 8 amino acids. CDR3 amino acids: CSASGQFF. DNA of the CDR3: TGCAGTGCTAGCGGGCAGTTCTTC.

This clonotype occurred a few times. This sequence joins TRBV5-5 and TRBJ1-5, with D maybe TRBD1 (6 bases). The CDR3 spans 17 residues. The germline CDR1 and CDR2 sequences are SGHKS and YYEKEE (reference sequence). Trimming removed 4 bases at V and 5 bases at J, with 22 bases between. The CDR3 bases are TGTGCCAGCAGCCCCAGGGGATTCGAAACAAGGGATCAGCCCCAGCATTTT. Translation gives CASSPRGFETRDQPQHF. The whole variable domain, remainder taken from reference TRBV5-5 and TRBJ1-5, is DAGVTQSPTHLIKTRGQQVTLRCSPISGHKSVSWYQQVLGQGPQFIFQYYEKEERGRGNFPDRFSARQFPNYSSELNVNALLLGDSALYLCASSPRGFETRDQPQHFGDGTRLSIL.

The gene calls are TRBV10-2 and TRBJ2-3, with D perhaps TRBD1 or TRBD2 (5 bases each). V was shortened by 2 bases and J by 2 bases, with 17 bases between the two germline ends. The CDR3 consists of 17 residues. Germline-derived CDR1 and CDR2 are WSHSY and SAAADI. The CDR3 DNA sequence: TGCGCCAGCAGTGAGATGAGGGGCGCATTGCACACAGATACGCAGTATTTT. Translating it yields CASSEMRGALHTDTQYF.

Ten or more counts support this clonotype. The rearrangement joins TRBV5-1 to TRBJ2-1, with 8 bases fitting TRBD2. The trim removed 0 bases at V and 5 bases at J, leaving 4 bases unmatched. Germline V gene sequence: CDR1 SGHRS, CDR2 YFSETQ. The CDR3 totals 15 residues. CDR3 in amino acids: CASSLAGGGHNEQFF. The CDR3 bases are TGCGCCAGCAGCTTGGCCGGCGGGGGGCACAATGAGCAGTTCTTC.